The TCR beta chain under discussion was sequenced for a study of shared clonotypes between healthy human individuals. The table lists this clone with a count of one. Assay used: immunoSEQ multiplex PCR; TCRdb lists only in-frame clones, some missing. This sample has approximately 470,000 clones, with around 80% found just once. The CDR3 sequence is 16 residues long. V gave up 4 bases and J gave up 1 base, with 17 bases separating them. Germline V gene lookup returns CDR1 SGHAT and CDR2 FQNNGV. The chain employs TRBV11-2 and TRBJ2-7, with unresolved D. Sample: PBMCs. This TCR derives from a woman aged 40 to 55 in good health. Some clones in this sample may be carry-over from other donors' samples. For the CDR3, the DNA is TGTGCCAGCAGCTCCGGACCCGGACCCACTTCCTACGAGCAGTACTTC. Its translation: CASSSGPGPTSYEQYF.